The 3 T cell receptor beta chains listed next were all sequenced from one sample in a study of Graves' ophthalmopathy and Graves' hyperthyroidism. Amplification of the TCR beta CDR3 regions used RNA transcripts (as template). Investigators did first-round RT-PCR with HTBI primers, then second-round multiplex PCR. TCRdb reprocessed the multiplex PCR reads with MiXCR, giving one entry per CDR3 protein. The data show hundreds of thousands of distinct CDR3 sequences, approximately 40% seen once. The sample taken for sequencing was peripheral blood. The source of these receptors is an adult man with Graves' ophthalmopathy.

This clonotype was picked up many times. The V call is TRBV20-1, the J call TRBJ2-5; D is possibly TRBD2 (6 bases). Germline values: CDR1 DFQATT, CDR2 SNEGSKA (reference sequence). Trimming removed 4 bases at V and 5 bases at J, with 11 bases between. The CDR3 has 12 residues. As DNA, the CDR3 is TGCAGTGCTATGCGGGGTGGGGAGACCCAGTACTTC. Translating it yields CSAMRGGETQYF.

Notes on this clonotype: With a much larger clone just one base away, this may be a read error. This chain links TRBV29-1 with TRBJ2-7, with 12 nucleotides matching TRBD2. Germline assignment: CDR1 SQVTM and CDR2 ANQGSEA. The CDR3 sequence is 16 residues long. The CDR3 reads CSVWGLAGRRSYEQCF. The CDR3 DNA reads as TGCAGCGTTTGGGGACTAGCGGGCCGTCGCTCCTACGAGCAGTGCTTC.

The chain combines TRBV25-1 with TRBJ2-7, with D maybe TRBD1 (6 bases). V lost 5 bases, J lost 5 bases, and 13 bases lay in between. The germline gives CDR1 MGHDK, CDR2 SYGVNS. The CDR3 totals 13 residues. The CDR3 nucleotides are TGTGCCAGCAGTCGACAACAGGGCCACGAGCAGTACTTC. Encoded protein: CASSRQQGHEQYF.